These 14 T cell receptor beta chains share one sample of origin, sequenced in a study of graft-versus-host responses after intestinal transplantation. Using immunoSEQ multiplex PCR, the repertoire was profiled, and TCRdb retains in-frame clones only, with some absent. The sample records tens of thousands of clones, 91% being singletons. The sequences come from PBMCs, collected roughly 95 weeks after intestinal transplant. Receptors were obtained from a human patient who received an intestinal transplant, so some T cells may come from the graft donor.

The CDR3 bases are TGCGCCAGCAGCATTAACAGGGGGAACACTGAAGCTTTCTTT. This codes for CASSINRGNTEAFF. The rearrangement links TRBV5-1 to TRBJ1-1, with 7 bases matching TRBD1. The CDR3 loop spans 14 amino acids. In germline, CDR1 is SGHRS, CDR2 YFSETQ. The V segment lost 4 bases and the J segment 1 base; nucleotides outside the gene matches: 4.

The CDR3 coding sequence is TGTGCCACCAGCTACTACGGGACAGAGCACCTCGAGCAGTACTTC. This sequence encodes CATSYYGTEHLEQYF. The chain uses TRBV15 and TRBJ2-7; TRBD1 matches at 7 bases. The germline V gene has CDR1 LNHNV and CDR2 YYDKDF (reference sequence). V lost 5 bases and J lost 6; bases outside the gene matches: 13. CDR3 length: 15 amino acids.

This sequence joins TRBV6-5 and TRBJ2-3; no reliable D call. The CDR3 sequence is 16 residues long. V was cut by 0 bases and J by 1 base, with 11 bases left in between. The germline gives CDR1 MNHEY, CDR2 SVGAGI. The CDR3 spells CASSYSQPTGTDTQYF. The CDR3 bases are TGTGCCAGCAGTTACTCTCAGCCCACAGGCACAGATACGCAGTATTTT.

This chain joins TRBV6-1 and TRBJ1-3, with D uncertain. Trimming took off 6 bases at V and 4 bases at J, with 4 bases between the two ends. From germline, CDR1 is MNHNS and CDR2 SASEGT. The CDR3 is 11 amino acids. The CDR3 DNA follows: TGTGCCAGCAGCCAGGGAAACACCATATATTTT. Amino acid sequence: CASSQGNTIYF.

The V gene is TRBV11-2, the J gene TRBJ2-1, with D perhaps matching TRBD2 (5 bases). V lost 1 base to trimming and J lost 1 base, with 20 bases between them. The CDR3 runs 19 residues. Germline V CDR1 and CDR2: SGHAT, FQNNGV. The DNA of the CDR3 is TGTGCCAGCAGCTTAGGGTATAGACGACACGGGGAGTCCTACAATGAGCAGTTCTTC. This encodes CASSLGYRRHGESYNEQFF.

V is TRBV19 and J is TRBJ2-7; D gene ambiguous. The CDR3 consists of 13 residues. Per the germline V gene, CDR1 is LNHDA and CDR2 is SQIVND (reference sequence). Trimming removed 1 base from V and 4 bases from J, with 8 bases in between. CDR3 bases: TGTGCCAGTAGTATAGCGGACGGTTACGAGCAGTACTTC. It specifies CASSIADGYEQYF.

This clone was detected once. The rearrangement joins TRBV13 to TRBJ2-5; tentatively, D is TRBD1 or TRBD2 (6 bases each). There are 15 residues in the CDR3. The germline V gene has CDR1 PRHDT and CDR2 FYEKMQ (reference sequence). Between the trimmed V and J ends, which lost 4 bases and 1 base, there was a span of 13 bases. CDR3 nucleotide sequence: TGTGCCAGCAGCTCCACCCCGGGGGCCCAAGAGACCCAGTACTTC. This translates into CASSSTPGAQETQYF.

This chain links TRBV10-2 with TRBJ1-6; the match to TRBD1 covers 8 bases. CDR1 and CDR2 (germline): WSHSY, SAAADI. The CDR3 covers 14 residues. Losses at the gene ends were 6 bases for V and 7 bases for J; bases not matched to a gene: 5. CDR3 DNA sequence: TGCGCCAGCAGCCAGGGGGCAGGGAATTCACCCCTCCACTTT. It encodes CASSQGAGNSPLHF.

This chain uses TRBV11-3 with TRBJ2-1; perhaps TRBD1 as D (6 bases). V was trimmed by 5 bases and J by 4 bases, leaving 15 bases between them. Germline lookup yields CDR1 SGHNT and CDR2 YENEEA. The CDR3 is 15 amino acids. CDR3 DNA sequence: TGTGCCAGCAGCACAGGGCAGGGAAATTACAATGAGCAGTTCTTC. It codes for CASSTGQGNYNEQFF.

The chain uses TRBV30 and TRBJ2-7; D assignment may be TRBD1 or TRBD2 (5 bases each). CDR1 is GTSNPN and CDR2 is SVGIG in the germline V gene (reference sequence). The CDR3 totals 14 residues. The V end was cut by 0 bases, the J end by 3 bases, with 12 bases between. The CDR3 nucleotides are TGTGCCTGGAGTGTAGGTTCAGGGAGCTACGAGCAGTACTTC. Translating it yields CAWSVGSGSYEQYF.

J is TRBJ1-2 and V is TRBV4-1, with D uncertain. Germline assignment: CDR1 MGHRA and CDR2 YSYEKL. This CDR3 is built from 15 residues. V lost 4 bases, J lost 8 bases, and 20 bases lay in between. CDR3 sequence: CASSRTLTDVYGYTF. CDR3 nucleotide sequence: TGCGCCAGCAGCCGCACCCTGACCGATGTTTACGGCTACACCTTC.

The V gene is TRBV6-6, the J gene TRBJ2-7, with TRBD1 as a possible D gene (5 bases). V was pared by 2 bases and J by 3 bases, with 11 bases between. CDR3 length: 14 residues. The germline V gene has CDR1 MNHNY and CDR2 SVGAGI (reference sequence). The CDR3 DNA sequence: TGTGCCAGCAGTTACGGTCCAGGGATCTACGAGCAGTACTTC. This gives the protein CASSYGPGIYEQYF.

V gene TRBV18 combines with J gene TRBJ2-2; the D gene is possibly TRBD1 (6 bases). Germline CDR1 is KGHSH and CDR2 is LQKENI. The length of the CDR3 is 15 residues. Trimming shortened V by 1 base and J by 2 bases, and 8 bases separated the two germline ends. The chain's CDR3 is CASSPLGTNTGELFF. DNA for the CDR3: TGTGCCAGCTCACCACTCGGGACAAACACCGGGGAGCTGTTTTTT.

This sequence joins TRBV18 and TRBJ2-5; D is unclear. Germline V gene lookup returns CDR1 KGHSH and CDR2 LQKENI. Trimming shortened V by 1 base and J by 3 bases, and 3 bases separated the two germline ends. The CDR3 covers 12 residues. CDR3 region: CASSPREETQYF. CDR3 in DNA: TGTGCCAGCTCACCACGGGAAGAGACCCAGTACTTC.